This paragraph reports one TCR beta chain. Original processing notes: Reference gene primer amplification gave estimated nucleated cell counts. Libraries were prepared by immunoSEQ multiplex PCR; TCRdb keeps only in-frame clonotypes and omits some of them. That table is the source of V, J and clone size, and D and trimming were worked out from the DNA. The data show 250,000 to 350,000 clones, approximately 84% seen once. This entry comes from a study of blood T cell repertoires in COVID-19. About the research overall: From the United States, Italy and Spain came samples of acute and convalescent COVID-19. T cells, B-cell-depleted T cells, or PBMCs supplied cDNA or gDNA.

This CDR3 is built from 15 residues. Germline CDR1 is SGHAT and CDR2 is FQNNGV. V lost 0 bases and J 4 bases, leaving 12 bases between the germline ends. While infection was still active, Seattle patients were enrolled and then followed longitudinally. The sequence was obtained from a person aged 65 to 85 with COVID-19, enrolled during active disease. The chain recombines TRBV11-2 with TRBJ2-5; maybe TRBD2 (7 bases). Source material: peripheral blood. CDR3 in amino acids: CASSLEWGGRETQYF. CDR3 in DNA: TGTGCCAGCAGCTTAGAATGGGGGGGGCGAGAGACCCAGTACTTC. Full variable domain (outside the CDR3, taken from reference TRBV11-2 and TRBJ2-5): EAGVAQSPRYKIIEKRQSVAFWCNPISGHATLYWYQQILGQGPKLLIQFQNNGVVDDSQLPKDRFSAERLKGVDSTLKIQPAKLEDSAVYLCASSLEWGGRETQYFGPGTRLLVL.